This TCR beta chain is from a study of T cell changes during pregnancy in multiple sclerosis. Only in-frame clones appear in the TCRdb table, and some are missing; sequencing was by immunoSEQ multiplex PCR. The repertoire holds 55,000 to 70,000 clones, with about 93% as singletons. Specimen: peripheral blood, collected in the third trimester of pregnancy. The clonotype was recovered from a female donor in good health, enrolled as a control in a pregnancy study.

The CDR3 loop reads CASSLRIGNQPQHF. CDR3 DNA: TGTGCCAGTAGTCTCCGAATAGGCAATCAGCCCCAGCATTTT. The chain employs TRBV19 and TRBJ1-5; the D is unclear. Germline CDR1 is LNHDA and CDR2 is SQIVND (reference sequence). The CDR3 is 14 amino acids. Trimming removed 5 bases from V and 2 bases from J, with 10 bases in between.